There are a few counts of the clone carrying this T cell receptor (beta chain). Germline lookup yields CDR1 SEHNR and CDR2 FQNEAQ (reference sequence). This CDR3 has 14 amino acids. Trimming at V came to 1 base and at J to 9 bases, leaving 7 bases not matched to a gene. These data belong to a study of blood T cell repertoires in COVID-19. In the original analysis: Reference gene primer amplification gave estimated nucleated cell counts. This table comes from immunoSEQ multiplex PCR, and its TCRdb copy is limited to in-frame clones, with some not included. Clone size and the V and J calls come from that table; the DNA yielded D and trimming. The profile covers 85,000 to 120,000 clones, with around 80% appearing a single time and more than 13% taken by the ten largest.

This TCR came from a woman aged 55-69 years with acute or convalescent COVID-19. The V gene is TRBV7-9, the J gene TRBJ2-7; 9 nucleotides align to TRBD2. Sequences were obtained from peripheral blood. Here the CDR3 DNA reads TGTGCCAGCAGCTTAGGTGATAGCGGGAGTCCGCAGTACTTC. This gives the protein CASSLGDSGSPQYF.